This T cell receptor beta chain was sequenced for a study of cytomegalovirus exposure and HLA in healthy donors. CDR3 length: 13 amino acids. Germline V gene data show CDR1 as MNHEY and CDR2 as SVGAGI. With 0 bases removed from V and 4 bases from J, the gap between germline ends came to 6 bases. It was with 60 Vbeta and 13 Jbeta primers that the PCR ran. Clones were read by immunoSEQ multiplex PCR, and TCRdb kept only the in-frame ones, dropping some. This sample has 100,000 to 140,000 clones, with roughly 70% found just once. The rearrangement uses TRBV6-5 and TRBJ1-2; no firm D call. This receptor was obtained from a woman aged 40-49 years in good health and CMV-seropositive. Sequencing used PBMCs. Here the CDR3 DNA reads TGTGCCAGCAGTTACTCGTACGGCTATGGCTACACCTTC. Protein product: CASSYSYGYGYTF.